Listed here are 9 T cell receptor beta chains from one sample, sequenced in a study of shared clonotypes between healthy human individuals. Sequencing was performed with immunoSEQ multiplex PCR; in TCRdb, only in-frame clones are kept and a portion is missing. The repertoire holds roughly 2,500,000 clones, with 93% as singletons. The specimen sequenced was naive CD4+ T cells from PBMCs. Specified subset: CD45RA+ positively selected. The receptors derive from a man aged 18 to 29 in good health. Some clones in this sample may be carry-over from other donors' samples.

This rearrangement joins TRBV6-1 to TRBJ1-4, with D unclear. The CDR3 has 15 residues. V was trimmed by 4 bases and J by 1 base, leaving 10 bases between them. Germline CDR1 MNHNS, CDR2 SASEGT. Here the CDR3 DNA reads TGTGCCAGCAGTGCGTCCAGGCGAACTAATGAAAAACTGTTTTTT. This encodes CASSASRRTNEKLFF.

The genes are TRBV18 and TRBJ2-5; possible D gene TRBD2, 5 bases. Germline V gene lookup returns CDR1 KGHSH and CDR2 LQKENI. Trimming removed 6 bases at V and 3 bases at J, with 11 bases between. The CDR3 spans 13 residues. CDR3 amino acids: CASSPTRKETQYF. CDR3 nucleotides: TGTGCCAGCTCCCCAACTAGGAAAGAGACCCAGTACTTC.

The chain recombines TRBV19 with TRBJ2-7; D is possibly TRBD1 (5 bases). The CDR3 spans 14 residues. The V end lost 5 bases, the J end lost 5 bases, and 16 bases lay between the germline ends. Germline CDR1 and CDR2: LNHDA and SQIVND (reference sequence). DNA of the CDR3: TGTGCCAGTAGTCTCCAGGGTAAGTTCCACGAGCAGTACTTC. It codes for CASSLQGKFHEQYF. Drawing the rest from reference TRBV19 and TRBJ2-7, the complete variable domain is DGGITQSPKYLFRKEGQNVTLSCEQNLNHDAMYWYRQDPGQGLRLIYYSQIVNDFQKGDIAEGYSVSREKKESFPLTVTSAQKNPTAFYLCASSLQGKFHEQYFGPGTRLTVT.

This chain connects TRBV5-1 to TRBJ2-1; 8 bases align to TRBD2. Germline-derived CDR1 and CDR2 are SGHRS and YFSETQ. The CDR3 spans 15 residues. After removal of 3 bases from V and 2 bases from J, the junction contained 4 bases not matched to a gene. The CDR3 here is CASSSKAGAYNEQFF. CDR3 DNA sequence: TGCGCCAGCAGCTCCAAAGCGGGAGCCTACAATGAGCAGTTCTTC.

The chain has TRBV13 and TRBJ2-1; possible D gene TRBD1, 6 bases. Trimming shortened V by 8 bases and J by 6 bases, and 11 bases separated the two germline ends. This CDR3 is built from 12 residues. Germline assignment: CDR1 PRHDT and CDR2 FYEKMQ (reference sequence). The CDR3 DNA is TGTGCCAGCCAGGGACAAATCAATGAGCAGTTCTTC. Its translation is CASQGQINEQFF.

The rearrangement joins TRBV6-4 to TRBJ2-7; D may be TRBD1 (5 bases). The CDR3 loop spans 14 amino acids. Trimming removed 7 bases at V and 4 bases at J, with 17 bases between. The germline CDR1 and CDR2 sequences are MRHNA and SNTAGT. This CDR3 reads CASKTPLQAYEQYF. CDR3 bases: TGTGCCAGCAAGACGCCACTACAGGCTTACGAGCAGTACTTC.

V gene TRBV4-3 combines with J gene TRBJ2-7, with a tentative D call TRBD1 (7 bases). There are 16 residues in the CDR3. With 4 bases removed from V and 4 bases from J, the gap between germline ends came to 20 bases. The germline V gene encodes CDR1 LGHNA and CDR2 YSLEER. The CDR3 sequence is CASSPGTWDSGYEQYF. The CDR3 DNA reads TGCGCCAGCAGCCCGGGTACGTGGGACAGCGGGTACGAGCAGTACTTC.

The V and J genes are TRBV15 and TRBJ1-4; D is possibly TRBD1 (5 bases). Per germline, CDR1 LNHNV and CDR2 YYDKDF (reference sequence). This CDR3 is 16 amino acids long. V was pared by 1 base and J by 2 bases, with 11 bases between. CDR3 sequence reads: CATSRGDRQTNEKLFF. DNA for the CDR3: TGTGCCACCAGCAGAGGCGACCGACAGACTAATGAAAAACTGTTTTTT.

Details on this clone: Other nucleotide sequences in the sample specify the same CDR3. V usage is TRBV7-2 and J usage is TRBJ2-1; no clear D gene. CDR1 and CDR2 (germline): SGHTA, FQGNSA. V was pared by 5 bases and J by 0 bases, with 5 bases between. CDR3 size: 13 residues. The CDR3 reads CASSPSSYNEQFF. The CDR3 DNA is TGTGCCAGCAGCCCTAGCTCCTACAATGAGCAGTTCTTC.